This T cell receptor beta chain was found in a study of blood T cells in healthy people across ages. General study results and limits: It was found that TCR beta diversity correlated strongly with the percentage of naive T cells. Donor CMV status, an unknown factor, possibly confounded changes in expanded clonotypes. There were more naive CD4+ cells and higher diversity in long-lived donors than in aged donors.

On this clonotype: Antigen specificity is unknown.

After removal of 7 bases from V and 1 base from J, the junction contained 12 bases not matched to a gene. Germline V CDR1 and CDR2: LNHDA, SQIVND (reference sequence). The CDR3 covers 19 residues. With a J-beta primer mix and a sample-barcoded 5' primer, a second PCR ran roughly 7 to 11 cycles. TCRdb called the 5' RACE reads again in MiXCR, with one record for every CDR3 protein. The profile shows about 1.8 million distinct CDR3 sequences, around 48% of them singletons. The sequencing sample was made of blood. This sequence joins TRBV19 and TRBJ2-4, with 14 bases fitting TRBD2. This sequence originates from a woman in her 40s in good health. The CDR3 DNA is TGTGCCAGTACAGACCAGACTAGCGGGGGGGCCCGGGCCAAAAACATTCAGTACTTC. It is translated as CASTDQTSGGARAKNIQYF.